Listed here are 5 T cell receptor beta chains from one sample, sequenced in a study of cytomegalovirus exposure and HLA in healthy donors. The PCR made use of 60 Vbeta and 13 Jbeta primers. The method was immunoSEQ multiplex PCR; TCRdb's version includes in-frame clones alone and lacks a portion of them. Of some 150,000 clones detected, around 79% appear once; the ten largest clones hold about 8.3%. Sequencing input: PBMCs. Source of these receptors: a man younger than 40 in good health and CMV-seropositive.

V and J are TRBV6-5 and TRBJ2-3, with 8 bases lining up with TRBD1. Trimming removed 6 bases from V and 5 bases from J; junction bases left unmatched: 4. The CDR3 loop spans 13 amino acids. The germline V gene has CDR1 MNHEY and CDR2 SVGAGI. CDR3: CASRGQGRDTQYF. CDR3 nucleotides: TGTGCCAGCAGAGGACAGGGTAGAGATACGCAGTATTTT.

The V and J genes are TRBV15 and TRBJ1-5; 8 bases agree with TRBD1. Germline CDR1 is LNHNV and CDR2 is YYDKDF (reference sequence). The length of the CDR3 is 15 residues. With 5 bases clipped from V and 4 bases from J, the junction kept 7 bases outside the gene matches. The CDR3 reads CATSLRTGINQPQHF. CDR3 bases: TGTGCCACCAGCCTTAGGACAGGGATTAATCAGCCCCAGCATTTT.

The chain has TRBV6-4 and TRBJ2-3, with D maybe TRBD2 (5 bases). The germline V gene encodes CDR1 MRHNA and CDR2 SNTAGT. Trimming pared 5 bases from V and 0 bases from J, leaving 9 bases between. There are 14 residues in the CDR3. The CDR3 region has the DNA TGTGCCAGCAGTAGCGGTACTAGCACAGATACGCAGTATTTT. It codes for CASSSGTSTDTQYF.

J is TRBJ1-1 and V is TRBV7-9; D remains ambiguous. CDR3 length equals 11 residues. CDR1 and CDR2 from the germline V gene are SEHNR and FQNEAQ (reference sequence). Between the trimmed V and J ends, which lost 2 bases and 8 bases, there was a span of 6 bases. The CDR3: CASSLSLEAFF. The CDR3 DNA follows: TGTGCCAGCAGCTTAAGCCTCGAAGCTTTCTTT.

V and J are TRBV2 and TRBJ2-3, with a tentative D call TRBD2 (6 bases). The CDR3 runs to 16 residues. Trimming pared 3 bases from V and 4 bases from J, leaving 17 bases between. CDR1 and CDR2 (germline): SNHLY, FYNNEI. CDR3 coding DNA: TGTGCCAGCAGTGACCGATTAACTAGCCCCCCAGATACGCAGTATTTT. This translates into CASSDRLTSPPDTQYF.